The present T cell receptor (beta chain) was sequenced within a study of blood T cell repertoires in COVID-19. Study context: Sample material is recorded as cDNA or gDNA derived from T cells, B-cell-depleted T cells, or PBMCs.

Authors' processing steps: The authors estimated nucleated cell counts from reference gene primer amplification. Profiled with immunoSEQ multiplex PCR; TCRdb holds only in-frame clones, not every one. V and J calls and clone size follow that table, whereas D and trimming were derived from the DNA. The sample carries 190,000 or so clones, about nine tenths recorded once. Germline V gene lookup returns CDR1 SGHAT and CDR2 FQNNGV. Trimming at V came to 6 bases and at J to 6 bases, leaving 5 bases not matched to a gene. This CDR3 spans 14 amino acids. The chain combines TRBV11-2 with TRBJ2-2; the match to TRBD1 covers 9 bases. What was sequenced was PBMCs or T cells enriched from blood (not recorded which). The receptor was derived from a young man with acute COVID-19. CDR3 bases: TGTGCCAGCAGTTGGACAGGGGCGTCCGGGGAGCTGTTTTTT. This encodes CASSWTGASGELFF.